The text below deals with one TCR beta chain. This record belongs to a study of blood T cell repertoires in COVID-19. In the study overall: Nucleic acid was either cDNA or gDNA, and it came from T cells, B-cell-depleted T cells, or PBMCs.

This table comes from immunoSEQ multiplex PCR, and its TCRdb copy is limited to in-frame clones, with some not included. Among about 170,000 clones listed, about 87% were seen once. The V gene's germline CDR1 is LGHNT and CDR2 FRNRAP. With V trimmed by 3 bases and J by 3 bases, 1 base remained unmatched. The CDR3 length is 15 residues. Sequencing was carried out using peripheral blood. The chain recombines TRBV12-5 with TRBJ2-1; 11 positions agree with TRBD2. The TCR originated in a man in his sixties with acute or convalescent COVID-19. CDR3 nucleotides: TGTGCTAGTGGTTTTCTAGCGGGAGGCTACAATGAGCAGTTCTTC. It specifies CASGFLAGGYNEQFF.